One and the same sample provided the 10 T cell receptor beta chains below, sequenced in a study of blood T cell repertoires in COVID-19. Libraries were prepared by immunoSEQ multiplex PCR; TCRdb keeps only in-frame clonotypes and omits some of them. The table has around 260,000 clones, 70% to 90% seen once; the top ten hold approximately 2%. Sequences were obtained from peripheral blood. All receptors come from a man aged 30 to 39 with active or convalescent COVID-19.

The chain joins TRBV19 to TRBJ2-7, with D maybe TRBD1 (8 bases). The CDR3 is made up of 19 amino acids. The germline CDR1 and CDR2 sequences are LNHDA and SQIVND (reference sequence). Deletions cut 3 bases from V and 2 bases from J, with 26 bases between. CDR3 coding DNA: TGTGCCAGTAGTATTCGCTGGGGGGGGACCGGGACAGGAGCCTACGAGCAGTACTTC. Translating gives CASSIRWGGTGTGAYEQYF. Variable domain in full (rest from reference TRBV19 and TRBJ2-7): DGGITQSPKYLFRKEGQNVTLSCEQNLNHDAMYWYRQDPGQGLRLIYYSQIVNDFQKGDIAEGYSVSREKKESFPLTVTSAQKNPTAFYLCASSIRWGGTGTGAYEQYFGPGTRLTVT.

The chain is built from TRBV6-1 and TRBJ2-7; weak D call: TRBD1 (5 bases). CDR3 length: 13 amino acids. Germline V lookup: CDR1 MNHNS, CDR2 SASEGT. The V gene lost 1 base and the J gene lost 7 bases, with 11 bases spanning the gap. The CDR3, as DNA: TGTGCCAGCAGTGAAGGGGGCCTCGGGGAGCAGTACTTC. Protein sequence: CASSEGGLGEQYF.

The chain has TRBV5-1 and TRBJ2-7; perhaps TRBD1 as D (6 bases). CDR3 length: 15 residues. Trimming cost V 2 bases and J 3 bases, with 15 bases left between them. Germline assignment: CDR1 SGHRS and CDR2 YFSETQ. CDR3 sequence (DNA): TGCGCCAGCAGCTTCATAGACAGGACAAACTACGAGCAGTACTTC. This encodes CASSFIDRTNYEQYF. Full variable domain (remainder filled in from reference TRBV5-1 and TRBJ2-7): KAGVTQTPRYLIKTRGQQVTLSCSPISGHRSVSWYQQTPGQGLQFLFEYFSETQRNKGNFPGRFSGRQFSNSRSEMNVSTLELGDSALYLCASSFIDRTNYEQYFGPGTRLTVT.

This clone has only one observation. The chain carries TRBV3-1 (or the pseudogene TRBV3-2) and TRBJ2-7, with D unclear. Germline lookup yields CDR1 LGHDT and CDR2 YNNKEL (reference sequence). There are 16 residues in the CDR3. V was pared by 1 base and J by 5 bases, with 18 bases between. The CDR3 DNA sequence: TGTGCCAGCAGCCAAGGAACGGCCCCCAGAGAGGACGAGCAGTACTTC. Amino acid sequence: CASSQGTAPREDEQYF.

This clone is a singleton in its sample. The chain combines TRBV19 with TRBJ1-4; D is uncertain. Trimming cost V 4 bases and J 7 bases, with 7 bases left between them. CDR1 is LNHDA and CDR2 is SQIVND in the germline V gene (reference sequence). This CDR3 comprises 12 residues. This CDR3 is CASSTGGEKLFF. In DNA, the CDR3 is TGTGCCAGTAGTACCGGAGGTGAAAAACTGTTTTTT. Supplemented by reference TRBV19 and TRBJ1-4, the full variable domain reads DGGITQSPKYLFRKEGQNVTLSCEQNLNHDAMYWYRQDPGQGLRLIYYSQIVNDFQKGDIAEGYSVSREKKESFPLTVTSAQKNPTAFYLCASSTGGEKLFFGSGTQLSVL.

The gene calls are TRBV18 and TRBJ1-2; D not certain. The germline CDR1 and CDR2 sequences are KGHSH and LQKENI. Between the trimmed V and J ends, which lost 1 base and 4 bases, there was a span of 13 bases. This CDR3 has 15 residues. CDR3 region: CASSPRLSEAYGYTF. As DNA, the CDR3 is TGTGCCAGCTCACCACGGTTATCCGAGGCCTATGGCTACACCTTC.

V usage is TRBV5-1 and J usage is TRBJ2-7, with D perhaps matching TRBD2 (6 bases). There are 14 residues in the CDR3. Germline loops: CDR1 SGHRS, CDR2 YFSETQ. Between the trimmed V and J ends, which lost 4 bases and 0 bases, there was a span of 11 bases. The CDR3 DNA sequence: TGCGCCAGCAGCGTCGGGGGTTACTCCTACGAGCAGTACTTC. Protein product: CASSVGGYSYEQYF.

The chain joins TRBV9 to TRBJ2-3, with TRBD2 identical over 8 bases. Germline CDR1 SGDLS, CDR2 YYNGEE. The ends lost 0 bases at V and 2 bases at J; junction bases unmatched: 11. This CDR3 has 18 residues. The CDR3 coding sequence is TGTGCCAGCAGCGTAGGTGCGGGGGGCCTAACTTACACAGATACGCAGTATTTT. This codes for CASSVGAGGLTYTDTQYF. The entire variable domain, with the rest obtained from reference TRBV9 and TRBJ2-3, is as follows: DSGVTQTPKHLITATGQRVTLRCSPRSGDLSVYWYQQSLDQGLQFLIQYYNGEERAKGNILERFSAQQFPDLHSELNLSSLELGDSALYFCASSVGAGGLTYTDTQYFGPGTRLTVL.

The chain combines TRBV9 with TRBJ1-2, with TRBD1 matching over 8 bases. Unmatched junction bases numbered 16, after V lost 0 bases and J lost 3 bases. The CDR3 contains 19 residues. The germline V gene encodes CDR1 SGDLS and CDR2 YYNGEE. The CDR3 loop is CASSVARTGTGYPDYGYTF. The CDR3 DNA follows: TGTGCCAGCAGCGTAGCCCGAACCGGGACAGGCTATCCCGACTATGGCTACACCTTC.

DNA of the CDR3: TGTGCCAGCAGCTATGACAGGGTAGAGACCCAGTACTTC. As protein: CASSYDRVETQYF. The J gene is TRBJ2-5, the V gene TRBV2; 7 nucleotides agree with TRBD1. CDR3 length: 13 amino acids. CDR1 and CDR2 (germline): SNHLY, FYNNEI. The junction had 5 bases not matched to a gene; V was cut back by 6 bases and J by 4 bases.